The 26 T cell receptor beta chains below all came from one sample that was sequenced in a study of blood T cell repertoires in COVID-19. Clones were read by immunoSEQ multiplex PCR, and TCRdb kept only the in-frame ones, dropping some. This sample has approximately 110,000 clones, with around nine tenths found just once. Sequenced sample: peripheral blood. The receptor source for this set is a man in his forties or fifties with acute or convalescent COVID-19.

This sequence joins TRBV9 and TRBJ2-3, with 7 bases lining up with TRBD1. Germline CDR1 is SGDLS and CDR2 is YYNGEE. J lost 2 bases, V lost 3 bases, and 15 bases had no gene match. The CDR3 is made up of 18 amino acids. CDR3 nucleotides: TGTGCCAGCAGCGCCAGGGGGATAGGACAGGACCACACAGATACGCAGTATTTT. Translated, it gives CASSARGIGQDHTDTQYF. Variable domain in full (rest from reference TRBV9 and TRBJ2-3): DSGVTQTPKHLITATGQRVTLRCSPRSGDLSVYWYQQSLDQGLQFLIQYYNGEERAKGNILERFSAQQFPDLHSELNLSSLELGDSALYFCASSARGIGQDHTDTQYFGPGTRLTVL.

This clone has just one count. This rearrangement joins TRBV25-1 to TRBJ1-6; D remains ambiguous. CDR1 MGHDK and CDR2 SYGVNS come from the germline V gene. Trimming removed 6 bases from V and 6 bases from J, with 12 bases in between. The length of the CDR3 is 14 residues. In nucleotides, the CDR3 is TGTGCCAGCAGCGTGGCGGGCCCTAATTCACCCCTCCACTTT. Translated: CASSVAGPNSPLHF.

This clone appeared a single time. The chain uses TRBV19 and TRBJ1-6, with D possibly matching TRBD1 (6 bases). CDR1 is LNHDA and CDR2 is SQIVND in the germline V gene (reference sequence). This CDR3 has 19 amino acids. Trimming took off 10 bases at V and 2 bases at J, with 27 bases between the two ends. CDR3 DNA sequence: TGTGCCATCACCCGGGGACAACCAATTTCCCTCGCCTATAATTCACCCCTCCACTTT. This sequence encodes CAITRGQPISLAYNSPLHF.

This chain's CDR3 is CATSDFLAGAETGELFF. DNA for the CDR3: TGTGCCACCAGTGATTTTCTAGCGGGAGCTGAAACCGGGGAGCTGTTTTTT. The genes are TRBV24-1 and TRBJ2-2; 10 nucleotides align to TRBD2. Germline-derived CDR1 and CDR2 are KGHDR and SFDVKD. V shed 1 base, J shed 5 bases, and the junction held 6 bases outside the gene matches. This CDR3 spans 17 amino acids.

This clone appeared once. The V call is TRBV30, the J call TRBJ1-5, with D perhaps TRBD1 (5 bases). The CDR3 loop spans 15 amino acids. Deletions cut 3 bases from V and 3 bases from J, with 15 bases between. Germline CDR1 reads GTSNPN; CDR2 reads SVGIG (reference sequence). In DNA, the CDR3 is TGTGCCTGGAGGACGGCGGCGGGACCCAATCAGCCCCAGCATTTT. It yields the protein CAWRTAAGPNQPQHF.

The rearrangement uses TRBV15 and TRBJ2-3; no firm D call. The V end was cut by 0 bases, the J end by 4 bases, with 5 bases between. Germline loops: CDR1 LNHNV, CDR2 YYDKDF (reference sequence). This CDR3 is 13 amino acids long. The CDR3 DNA reads as TGTGCCACCAGCAGAGATTTAGCAGATACGCAGTATTTT. Amino acids: CATSRDLADTQYF.

This chain joins TRBV12-5 and TRBJ1-5, with 9 bases that match TRBD1. This CDR3 has 19 residues. Looked up from germline, CDR1 is LGHNT and CDR2 is FRNRAP. V lost 0 bases and J lost 6; bases outside the gene matches: 15. CDR3 region: CASGLVRGQGLSQSQPQHF. Here the CDR3 DNA reads TGTGCTAGTGGTTTGGTACGGGGACAGGGTCTCTCACAGTCTCAGCCCCAGCATTTT.

The J gene is TRBJ2-1, the V gene TRBV2; 7 bases line up with TRBD1. Germline CDR1 SNHLY, CDR2 FYNNEI. CDR3 length: 15 amino acids. Germline trimming cut 2 bases from V and 2 bases from J; bases unmatched to any gene: 3. CDR3 DNA sequence: TGTGCCAGCAGTGAAACAGGGGTGGCCTACAATGAGCAGTTCTTC. Translation gives CASSETGVAYNEQFF.

The chain recombines TRBV12-3 or TRBV12-4 with TRBJ1-1; 8 positions agree with TRBD1. The junction had 3 bases not matched to a gene; V was cut back by 3 bases and J by 6 bases. The CDR3 covers 13 residues. The CDR3 DNA reads as TGTGCCAGCAGTTTCCAGGGGGCTTCTGAAGCTTTCTTT. This encodes CASSFQGASEAFF.

The chain joins TRBV9 to TRBJ2-5; the D is unclear. Trimming removed 0 bases at V and 2 bases at J, with 11 bases between. This CDR3 contains 15 residues. CDR1 SGDLS and CDR2 YYNGEE come from the germline V gene. The CDR3 sequence: CASSVGGVAQETQYF. The DNA for the CDR3 is TGTGCCAGCAGCGTAGGCGGAGTAGCACAAGAGACCCAGTACTTC.

This clone has only one observation. This chain uses TRBV4-3 with TRBJ1-5, with D possibly TRBD1 on 5 matching bases. This CDR3 is 17 amino acids long. The germline gives CDR1 LGHNA, CDR2 YSLEER. The ends were cut back, 0 bases at V and 2 bases at J, with 14 bases in the middle. CDR3 amino acids: CASSQDPGLEGNQPQHF. The CDR3 DNA is TGCGCCAGCAGCCAAGATCCAGGGTTAGAAGGCAATCAGCCCCAGCATTTT.

This clone has a handful of counts. This sequence joins TRBV2 and TRBJ1-6, with D possibly TRBD1 on 5 matching bases. Germline assignment: CDR1 SNHLY and CDR2 FYNNEI. Trimming took 6 bases from V and 6 from J, leaving 15 bases between them. The CDR3 is made up of 15 amino acids. CDR3 in amino acids: CASRGSRQSNSPLHF. CDR3 DNA: TGTGCCAGCAGAGGCAGTCGACAGAGTAATTCACCCCTCCACTTT.

The chain uses TRBV6-5 and TRBJ1-4; tentatively, D is TRBD1 (5 bases). The V and J ends lost 5 bases and 8 bases respectively, with 18 bases between them. Germline loops: CDR1 MNHEY, CDR2 SVGAGI. The CDR3 has 15 amino acids. The CDR3 sequence: CASSLSWGLNEKLFF. The CDR3 DNA sequence: TGTGCCAGCAGTCTTTCTTGGGGACTCAACGAAAAACTGTTTTTT.

The chain combines TRBV11-3 with TRBJ2-1; D is possibly TRBD2 (6 bases). There are 15 residues in the CDR3. Trimming removed 5 bases from V and 3 bases from J, with 14 bases in between. Germline V CDR1 and CDR2: SGHNT, YENEEA. This CDR3 reads CASSPLGGVYNEQFF. The DNA of the CDR3 is TGTGCCAGCAGCCCGCTAGGAGGGGTCTACAATGAGCAGTTCTTC.

This chain joins TRBV10-3 and TRBJ1-1, with D maybe TRBD1 (6 bases). CDR1 ENHRY and CDR2 SYGVKD come from the germline V gene. The germline V and J ends were trimmed by 4 bases and 0 bases, with 12 bases remaining between them. The CDR3 runs to 15 residues. CDR3 nucleotides: TGTGCCATCAGTGGGCAGGGGAGAATGAACACTGAAGCTTTCTTT. Translated: CAISGQGRMNTEAFF.

This chain uses TRBV7-2 with TRBJ2-3; D call uncertain. Germline CDR1 and CDR2: SGHTA and FQGNSA. CDR3 length equals 16 residues. Trimming removed 3 bases at V and 0 bases at J, with 13 bases between. CDR3: CASSLQAEVSTDTQYF. The CDR3, as DNA: TGTGCCAGCAGCTTGCAGGCAGAAGTTAGCACAGATACGCAGTATTTT.

The rearrangement joins TRBV25-1 to TRBJ1-5; 11 nucleotides align to TRBD1. This CDR3 is 15 amino acids long. V shed 6 bases, J shed 4 bases, and the junction held 5 bases outside the gene matches. Germline V gene lookup returns CDR1 MGHDK and CDR2 SYGVNS. CDR3 in amino acids: CASREGTGGNQPQHF. The CDR3 nucleotides read TGTGCCAGCAGGGAGGGGACAGGGGGAAATCAGCCCCAGCATTTT. The full variable domain, rest sourced from reference TRBV25-1 and TRBJ1-5, is EADIYQTPRYLVIGTGKKITLECSQTMGHDKMYWYQQDPGMELHLIHYSYGVNSTEKGDLSSESTVSRIRTEHFPLTLESARPSHTSQYLCASREGTGGNQPQHFGDGTRLSIL.

CDR3 nucleotide sequence: TGTGCCAGCAGCCAAGACTCAGGGGGCGCGGATAACTATGGCTACACCTTC. Translated, it gives CASSQDSGGADNYGYTF. V and J are TRBV4-2 and TRBJ1-2; 8 positions agree with TRBD1. The CDR3 consists of 17 residues. Germline V gene data show CDR1 as LGHNA and CDR2 as YNFKEQ. V was pared by 0 bases and J by 1 base, with 7 bases of the junction left unmatched.

The V and J genes are TRBV10-3 and TRBJ1-1; 10 bases line up with TRBD1. The CDR3 is made up of 16 amino acids. V lost 5 bases to trimming and J lost 1 base; unmatched junction nucleotides: 7. Germline V gene data show CDR1 as ENHRY and CDR2 as SYGVKD. CDR3 loop: CAISTGQGEWNTEAFF. DNA for the CDR3: TGTGCCATCAGTACCGGACAGGGGGAATGGAACACTGAAGCTTTCTTT.

This chain links TRBV6-5 with TRBJ2-7, with 9 bases that match TRBD1. Germline V gene lookup returns CDR1 MNHEY and CDR2 SVGAGI. CDR3 length: 14 amino acids. V lost 5 bases, J lost 3 bases, and 5 bases stayed unmatched. The CDR3, as DNA: TGTGCCAGCAGTCGGGACAGGGCCTACTACGAGCAGTACTTC. This codes for CASSRDRAYYEQYF.

The chain couples TRBV5-1 to TRBJ1-3; a possible D gene is TRBD1 (5 bases). The CDR3 is 15 amino acids. Trimming took off 0 bases at V and 3 bases at J, with 10 bases between the two ends. Germline assignment: CDR1 SGHRS and CDR2 YFSETQ. The CDR3 loop is CASSLAGGYGNTIYF. The CDR3, as DNA: TGCGCCAGCAGCTTGGCCGGGGGGTATGGAAACACCATATATTTT.

The CDR3 sequence is CASGLVIQGASTEAFF. The CDR3 DNA follows: TGTGCTAGTGGTTTGGTCATACAGGGGGCGAGCACTGAAGCTTTCTTT. The chain has TRBV12-5 and TRBJ1-1, with 9 nucleotides matching TRBD1. Germline loops: CDR1 LGHNT, CDR2 FRNRAP. This CDR3 region has 16 residues. The junction had 6 bases not matched to a gene; V was cut back by 0 bases and J by 4 bases.

This clone was picked up one time. Other DNA sequences in the sample encode the same CDR3. The rearrangement joins TRBV7-2 to TRBJ2-7; 13 nucleotides line up with TRBD2. Germline trimming cut 1 base from V and 2 bases from J; bases unmatched to any gene: 2. Looked up from germline, CDR1 is SGHTA and CDR2 is FQGNSA. There are 16 residues in the CDR3. The chain's CDR3 is CASSLGTSGGTYEQYF. CDR3 sequence (DNA): TGTGCCAGCAGCTTAGGGACTAGCGGGGGCACCTACGAGCAGTACTTC. The complete variable domain, with remaining parts taken from reference TRBV7-2 and TRBJ2-7, reads GAGVSQSPSNKVTEKGKDVELRCDPISGHTALYWYRQSLGQGLEFLIYFQGNSAPDKSGLPSDRFSAERTGGSVSTLTIQRTQQEDSAVYLCASSLGTSGGTYEQYFGPGTRLTVT.

The chain couples TRBV29-1 to TRBJ2-5, with 9 bases fitting TRBD2. CDR3 length: 15 amino acids. CDR1 is SQVTM, CDR2 ANQGSEA, per germline. V was pared by 7 bases and J by 4 bases, with 13 bases of the junction left unmatched. The CDR3 spells CSGYSLRGGRETQYF. CDR3 coding DNA: TGCAGCGGATATTCATTGCGGGGGGGCCGAGAGACCCAGTACTTC.

The rearrangement links TRBV20-1 to TRBJ2-7; D might be TRBD2 (6 bases). CDR3 length: 14 residues. Germline lookup yields CDR1 DFQATT and CDR2 SNEGSKA (reference sequence). V was cut by 3 bases and J by 3 bases, with 15 bases left in between. The CDR3 loop is CSASSEGLNYEQYF. CDR3 coding DNA: TGCAGTGCTAGTTCGGAGGGTCTAAACTACGAGCAGTACTTC.

The chain recombines TRBV4-3 with TRBJ2-7, with D possibly matching TRBD1 (6 bases). V was trimmed by 6 bases and J by 0 bases, leaving 18 bases between them. This CDR3 spans 16 amino acids. Germline V gene sequence: CDR1 LGHNA, CDR2 YSLEER. The CDR3 DNA reads as TGCGCCAGCAGTCACGAAAAGGCAGGGGACTCCTACGAGCAGTACTTC. It encodes CASSHEKAGDSYEQYF.